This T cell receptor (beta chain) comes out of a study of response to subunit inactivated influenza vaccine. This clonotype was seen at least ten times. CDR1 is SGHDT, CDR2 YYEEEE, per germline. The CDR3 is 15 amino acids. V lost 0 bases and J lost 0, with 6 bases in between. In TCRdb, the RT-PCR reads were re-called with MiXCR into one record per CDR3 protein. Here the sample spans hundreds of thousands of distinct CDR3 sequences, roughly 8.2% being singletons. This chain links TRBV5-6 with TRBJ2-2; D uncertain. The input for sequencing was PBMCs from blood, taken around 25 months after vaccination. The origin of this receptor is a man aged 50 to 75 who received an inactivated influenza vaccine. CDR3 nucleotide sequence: TGTGCCAGCAGCTTGGGCGGAACGAACACCGGGGAGCTGTTTTTT. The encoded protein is CASSLGGTNTGELFF.